Each of the 9 T cell receptor beta chains below was sequenced from the same sample in a study of T cell responses to AZD1222 COVID-19 vaccine (dated by TCRdb to the early 2020s). The method behind the library was the immunoSEQ multiplex PCR assay. What TCRdb holds here is the immuneACCESS table cut down to in-frame rearrangements. Part of the clones is not present; checked against another copy, under half of the missing clones reflect an unresolved V gene, and the others are unexplained. This sample comprises about 85,000 clones, about 90% of them detected only once. The ten largest clones capture about a tenth of the sample. The meaning of the sample's time point label: baseline before first vaccination. The treatment or condition label on this specimen signifies: meningococcal conjugate vaccine given as trial control. This specimen consisted of peripheral blood, obtained on day 0 of MenACWY control vaccination. These receptors all come from an adult in good health.

The gene calls are TRBV6-5 and TRBJ2-3; perhaps TRBD2 as D (5 bases). Trimming shortened V by 8 bases and J by 0 bases, and 9 bases separated the two germline ends. Germline CDR1 and CDR2: MNHEY and SVGAGI. There are 13 residues in the CDR3. The CDR3 sequence: CASGLLSTDTQYF. In nucleotides, the CDR3 is TGTGCCAGCGGACTTTTAAGCACAGATACGCAGTATTTT.

The chain joins TRBV30 to TRBJ1-6; no definite D call. The V gene's germline CDR1 is GTSNPN and CDR2 SVGIG (reference sequence). V lost 4 bases and J lost 10, with 11 bases in between. The CDR3 is made up of 12 amino acids. This CDR3 reads CAWTQFPSPLHF. In DNA, the CDR3 is TGTGCCTGGACGCAGTTTCCGTCACCCCTCCACTTT.

This clone was seen just once. The chain is built from TRBV21-1 and TRBJ2-7; the D call TRBD1 from the table was never checked on the DNA. TRBV21-1 is given as a pseudogene. This CDR3 is 16 amino acids long. This CDR3 reads CASSKRGRASSYEQYF. CDR3 sequence (DNA): TGTGCCAGCAGCAAAAGGGGCAGGGCAAGCTCCTACGAGCAGTACTTC.

The V and J genes are TRBV6-2 or TRBV6-3 and TRBJ1-2, with D possibly matching TRBD1 (5 bases). V was shortened by 5 bases and J by 5 bases, with 18 bases between the two germline ends. CDR3 length: 15 amino acids. The germline gives CDR1 MNHEY, CDR2 SVGEGT. The CDR3 DNA follows: TGTGCCAGCAGTAAAACCGGGACCGTCGGGTATGGCTACACCTTC. This sequence encodes CASSKTGTVGYGYTF.

This clone was found once. The chain links TRBV14 to TRBJ1-6; the D is unclear. The CDR3 runs 13 residues. Between the trimmed V and J ends, which lost 2 bases and 8 bases, there was a span of 7 bases. CDR1 SGHDN and CDR2 FVKESK come from the germline V gene. CDR3 region: CASSQFRDSPLHF. In DNA form, the CDR3 reads TGTGCCAGCAGCCAATTTAGAGATTCACCCCTCCACTTT.

This chain joins TRBV7-8 and TRBJ1-6; a weak D match, TRBD1 (5 bases). The CDR3 has 13 residues. Germline V CDR1 and CDR2: SGHVS, FQNEAQ. V was cut by 5 bases and J by 19 bases, with 21 bases left in between. In DNA form, the CDR3 reads TGTGCCAGCAGCGCGTTTCAGGGCACCGCCAAACACTTT. Protein sequence: CASSAFQGTAKHF.

The V call is TRBV5-1, the J call TRBJ1-1; D is uncertain. The CDR3 runs to 12 residues. Trimming removed 4 bases at V and 7 bases at J, with 11 bases between. Germline CDR1 SGHRS, CDR2 YFSETQ. The CDR3 nucleotides read TGCGCCAGCAGCGACACCGGTGGTGAAGCTTTCTTT. Protein: CASSDTGGEAFF.

V is TRBV6-5 and J is TRBJ1-2, with a tentative D call TRBD1 (5 bases). This CDR3 comprises 14 residues. Per the germline V gene, CDR1 is MNHEY and CDR2 is SVGAGI. V lost 0 bases, J lost 2 bases, and 7 bases lay in between. CDR3 DNA: TGTGCCAGCAGTTACTCGGAGGGGAACTATGGCTACACCTTC. Its translation is CASSYSEGNYGYTF.

This clone was seen just once. This chain joins TRBV14 and TRBJ1-1; D gene unclear. The CDR3 spans 14 residues. The germline V and J ends were trimmed by 4 bases and 0 bases, with 9 bases remaining between them. Germline V lookup: CDR1 SGHDN, CDR2 FVKESK. The CDR3 loop reads CASSRGAMNTEAFF. The CDR3 nucleotides read TGTGCCAGCAGCCGGGGAGCGATGAACACTGAAGCTTTCTTT.